Following are 18 T cell receptor beta chains from one sample sequenced in a study of cytomegalovirus exposure and HLA in healthy donors. The PCR used 60 Vbeta and 13 Jbeta primers. Using immunoSEQ multiplex PCR, the repertoire was profiled, and TCRdb retains in-frame clones only, with some absent. This sample lists about 120,000 clones; its ten largest clones have approximately 3.8%. The sequencing sample was made of PBMCs. The receptors were gathered from a man between 18 and 35 years old in good health and CMV-seronegative.

The rearrangement uses TRBV4-1 and TRBJ1-6; perhaps TRBD1 as D (5 bases). The CDR3 covers 16 residues. Between the trimmed V and J ends, which lost 3 bases and 3 bases, there was a span of 12 bases. CDR1 is MGHRA and CDR2 is YSYEKL in the germline V gene. CDR3 residues: CASSQEGHNYNSPLHF. The CDR3 region has the DNA TGCGCCAGCAGCCAGGAAGGACATAACTATAATTCACCCCTCCACTTT.

J is TRBJ1-1 and V is TRBV15; D is ambiguous. The germline V gene has CDR1 LNHNV and CDR2 YYDKDF (reference sequence). Between the trimmed V and J ends, which lost 3 bases and 4 bases, there was a span of 18 bases. The CDR3 is made up of 16 amino acids. The CDR3 protein is CATSSDYVVVSTEAFF. DNA for the CDR3: TGTGCCACCAGCAGCGACTATGTCGTGGTGTCCACTGAAGCTTTCTTT.

This chain uses TRBV28 with TRBJ1-1; maybe TRBD1 (5 bases). Germline V gene sequence: CDR1 MDHEN, CDR2 SYDVKM. This CDR3 has 13 residues. Deletions cut 6 bases from V and 7 bases from J, with 15 bases between. CDR3 residues: CASSVQARNEAFF. CDR3 nucleotide sequence: TGTGCCAGCAGCGTACAGGCGAGGAATGAAGCTTTCTTT.

This chain connects TRBV30 to TRBJ2-7; TRBD1 matches at 8 bases. With V trimmed by 0 bases and J by 0 bases, 10 bases remained unmatched. In germline, CDR1 is GTSNPN, CDR2 SVGIG (reference sequence). This CDR3 spans 17 amino acids. The CDR3 region has the DNA TGTGCCTGGAGTGTGGAACGGGCCGGACAGGGCTCCTACGAGCAGTACTTC. This sequence encodes CAWSVERAGQGSYEQYF.

The J gene is TRBJ1-3, the V gene TRBV6-1; TRBD1 aligns across 8 bases. J lost 4 bases, V lost 7 bases, and 6 bases had no gene match. From germline, CDR1 is MNHNS and CDR2 SASEGT. The CDR3 is 14 residues long. The CDR3 protein is CASIRTGQGNTIYF. The CDR3 bases are TGTGCCAGCATTCGGACAGGGCAAGGAAACACCATATATTTT.

This chain links TRBV11-2 with TRBJ2-5; 12 bases agree with TRBD2. V gave up 5 bases and J gave up 0 bases; unmatched junction bases: 4. Germline V gene lookup returns CDR1 SGHAT and CDR2 FQNNGV. The CDR3 is made up of 16 amino acids. CDR3 amino acids: CASSVGLAGYQETQYF. The CDR3 DNA reads as TGTGCCAGCAGCGTCGGACTAGCGGGGTACCAAGAGACCCAGTACTTC.

V and J are TRBV5-4 and TRBJ2-7; 10 bases are a match to TRBD2. The CDR3 is 17 amino acids. Looked up from germline, CDR1 is SGHNT and CDR2 is YYREEE (reference sequence). The junction had 19 bases not matched to a gene; V was cut back by 4 bases and J by 9 bases. The CDR3 coding sequence is TGTGCCAGCAGCCCTGGGCCTGCGGGACTAGCGACAGCTAGGCAGTACTTC. Its translation: CASSPGPAGLATARQYF.

This chain joins TRBV30 and TRBJ1-2; maybe TRBD1 (6 bases). This CDR3 region has 17 residues. Trimming shortened V by 4 bases and J by 0 bases, and 21 bases separated the two germline ends. Looked up from germline, CDR1 is GTSNPN and CDR2 is SVGIG (reference sequence). The CDR3 protein is CAWTNRANPLTNYGYTF. CDR3 sequence (DNA): TGTGCCTGGACAAACAGGGCCAACCCCCTTACTAACTATGGCTACACCTTC.

This chain uses TRBV6-1 with TRBJ1-1; possibly TRBD1 for D (5 bases). V lost 2 bases and J 5 bases, leaving 12 bases between the germline ends. Germline V CDR1 and CDR2: MNHNS, SASEGT. The CDR3 length is 14 residues. CDR3 in amino acids: CASSERRGGTEAFF. DNA of the CDR3: TGTGCCAGCAGTGAAAGGAGGGGTGGGACTGAAGCTTTCTTT.

CDR3 residues: CASSVEFSSYNEQFF. CDR3 DNA sequence: TGTGCCAGCAGCGTAGAGTTTAGCTCCTACAATGAGCAGTTCTTC. The J gene is TRBJ2-1, the V gene TRBV7-2, with D hard to call. The CDR3 spans 15 residues. Germline values: CDR1 SGHTA, CDR2 FQGNSA. Deletions cut 5 bases from V and 0 bases from J, with 11 bases between.

J is TRBJ2-1 and V is TRBV5-1; TRBD1 aligns across 7 bases. Germline lookup yields CDR1 SGHRS and CDR2 YFSETQ. The ends lost 0 bases at V and 3 bases at J; junction bases unmatched: 3. The CDR3 has 15 residues. The CDR3 spells CASSLGQGFYNEQFF. The CDR3 coding sequence is TGCGCCAGCAGCTTGGGACAGGGTTTCTACAATGAGCAGTTCTTC.

This chain links TRBV6-5 with TRBJ2-5, with TRBD2 matching 7 bases. J lost 5 bases, V lost 6 bases, and 12 bases had no gene match. Germline V gene data show CDR1 as MNHEY and CDR2 as SVGAGI. The CDR3 covers 15 residues. The CDR3 here is CASRMGEGPRETQYF. CDR3 DNA sequence: TGTGCCAGCAGGATGGGGGAGGGCCCGCGGGAGACCCAGTACTTC.

The J gene is TRBJ2-1, the V gene TRBV5-3, with D maybe TRBD2 (6 bases). TRBV5-3 qualifies as an ORF whose function is uncertain. The V end lost 5 bases, the J end lost 3 bases, and 24 bases lay between the germline ends. This CDR3 has 18 amino acids. This chain's CDR3 is CARSWGVIAAHIYNEQFF. CDR3 DNA: TGTGCCAGAAGTTGGGGGGTGATCGCAGCCCACATCTACAATGAGCAGTTCTTC.

CDR3 nucleotide sequence: TGTGCTAGTGGTTTGAAAGTAGCCTCCTACGAGCAGTACTTC. It yields the protein CASGLKVASYEQYF. The chain employs TRBV12-5 and TRBJ2-7, with unresolved D. The CDR3 is made up of 14 amino acids. Germline lookup yields CDR1 LGHNT and CDR2 FRNRAP. V gave up 2 bases and J gave up 0 bases, with 8 bases separating them.

The CDR3 is CASSLAGVPYEQYF. In nucleotides, the CDR3 is TGTGCCAGCAGCCTAGCGGGAGTCCCCTACGAGCAGTACTTC. The chain uses TRBV11-2 and TRBJ2-5; 10 nucleotides line up with TRBD2. Gene TRBJ2-7 matches the end of the DNA better, so the J call may be wrong. The CDR3 is 14 amino acids. The V gene's germline CDR1 is SGHAT and CDR2 FQNNGV.

The J gene is TRBJ2-5, the V gene TRBV5-4; TRBD1 aligns across 7 bases. Gene TRBJ2-7 matches the end of the DNA better, so the J call may be wrong. CDR1 is SGHNT and CDR2 is YYREEE in the germline V gene (reference sequence). The CDR3 has 15 amino acids. CDR3 DNA sequence: TGTGCCAGCAGCCTAGCCGGGACAGCTTCCTACGAGCAGTACTTC. Translating it yields CASSLAGTASYEQYF.

This chain connects TRBV15 to TRBJ1-2; D unresolved. Trimming took 1 base from V and 5 from J, leaving 8 bases between them. CDR1 is LNHNV and CDR2 is YYDKDF in the germline V gene (reference sequence). The CDR3 is made up of 13 amino acids. In nucleotides, the CDR3 is TGTGCCACCAGCAGAGGTGGAGGGTATGGCTACACCTTC. Protein sequence: CATSRGGGYGYTF.

The chain links TRBV2 to TRBJ1-5; 9 nucleotides align to TRBD1. The CDR3 spans 15 residues. CDR1 and CDR2 from the germline V gene are SNHLY and FYNNEI. J gave up 3 bases and V 7 bases, and 7 bases lay outside the gene matches. The CDR3 nucleotides read TGTGCCAGCAAACGAGGACAGGGGTTCAATCAGCCCCAGCATTTT. It encodes CASKRGQGFNQPQHF.